This entry is about one TCR beta chain. The sample comes from a study of blood T cell repertoires in COVID-19. In the study overall: COVID-19 samples from acute and convalescent phases originated in the United States, Italy and Spain.

Original analysis: Estimation of nucleated cell counts relied on the amplification of reference gene primers. Sequencing was performed with immunoSEQ multiplex PCR; in TCRdb, only in-frame clones are kept and a portion is missing. D and trimming come from the DNA, and the V and J calls and clone size come from that table. Altogether about 280,000 clones are present, roughly 90% being singletons, with the ten largest covering around 2%. This CDR3 comprises 14 residues. CDR1 is LGHDT, CDR2 YNNKEL, per germline (reference sequence). V was trimmed by 1 base and J by 4 bases, leaving 10 bases between them.

V and J are TRBV3-1 (or the pseudogene TRBV3-2) and TRBJ1-2, with D maybe TRBD1 (6 bases). The TCR comes from a man aged 50 or older with acute or convalescent COVID-19. Sequences were obtained from peripheral blood. CDR3 coding DNA: TGTGCCAGCAGCCAAGCTACAGGGAGCTATGGCTACACCTTC. It is translated as CASSQATGSYGYTF.